This T cell receptor (beta chain) originates from a study of neurological immune-mediated disorders. Findings and limits, study-wide: The level of TCR clonal expansion was highest in patients with HTLV-1-associated myelopathy and lowest in multiple sclerosis, where it fell below the level seen in healthy controls.

CDR1 SQVTM and CDR2 ANQGSEA come from the germline V gene. Trimming pared 3 bases from V and 7 bases from J, leaving 14 bases between. The length of the CDR3 is 13 residues. This clonotype was seen at least ten times. The target antigen is unknown. A single record per CDR3 protein comes from TCRdb applying MiXCR to the 5' RACE reads. The table lists 50,000 or so distinct CDR3 sequences, roughly 11% of them singletons. Sequenced: PBMCs. The chain combines TRBV29-1 with TRBJ2-3, with a weak D call TRBD1 (5 bases). This TCR came from a man in his sixties in good health. The CDR3 DNA follows: TGCAGCGTTGAGGGGCCAGCGCGAAATACGCAGTATTTT. This translates into CSVEGPARNTQYF.